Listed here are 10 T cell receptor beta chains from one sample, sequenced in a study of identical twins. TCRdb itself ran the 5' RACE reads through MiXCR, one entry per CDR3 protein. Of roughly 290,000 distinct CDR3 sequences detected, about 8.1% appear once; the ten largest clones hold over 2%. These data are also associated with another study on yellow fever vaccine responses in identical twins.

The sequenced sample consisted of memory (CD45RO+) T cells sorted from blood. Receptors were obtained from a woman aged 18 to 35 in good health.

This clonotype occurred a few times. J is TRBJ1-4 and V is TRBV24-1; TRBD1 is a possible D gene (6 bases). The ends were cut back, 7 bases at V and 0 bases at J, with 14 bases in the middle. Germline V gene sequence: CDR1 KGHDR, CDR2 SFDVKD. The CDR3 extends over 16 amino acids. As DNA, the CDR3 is TGTGCCACCAGCTCCGGGACAACTGCAACTAATGAAAAACTGTTTTTT. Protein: CATSSGTTATNEKLFF.

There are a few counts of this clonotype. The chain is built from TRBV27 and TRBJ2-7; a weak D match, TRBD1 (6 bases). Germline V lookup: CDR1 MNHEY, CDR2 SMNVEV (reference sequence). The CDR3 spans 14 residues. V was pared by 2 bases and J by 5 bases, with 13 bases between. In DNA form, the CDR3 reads TGTGCCAGCAGTTTACAGGGGCCTCGGGACGAGCAGTACTTC. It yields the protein CASSLQGPRDEQYF.

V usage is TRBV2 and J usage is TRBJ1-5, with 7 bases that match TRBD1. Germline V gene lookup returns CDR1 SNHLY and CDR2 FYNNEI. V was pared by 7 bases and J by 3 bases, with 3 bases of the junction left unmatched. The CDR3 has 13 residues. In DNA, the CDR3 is TGTGCCAGCACGGGACAGTACAATCAGCCCCAGCATTTT. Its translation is CASTGQYNQPQHF.

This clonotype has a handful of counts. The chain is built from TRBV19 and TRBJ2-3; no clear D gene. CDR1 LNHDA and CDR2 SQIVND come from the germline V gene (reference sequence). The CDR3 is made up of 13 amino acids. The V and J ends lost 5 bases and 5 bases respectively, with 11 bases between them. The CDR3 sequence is CASSPLIGDTQYF. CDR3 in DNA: TGTGCCAGTAGTCCCTTGATTGGAGATACGCAGTATTTT.

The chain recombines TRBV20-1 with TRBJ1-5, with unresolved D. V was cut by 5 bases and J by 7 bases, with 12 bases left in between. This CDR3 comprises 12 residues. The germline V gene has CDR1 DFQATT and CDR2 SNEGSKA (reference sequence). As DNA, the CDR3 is TGCAGTGCTGAAGGACCGTACCAGCCCCAGCATTTT. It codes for CSAEGPYQPQHF.

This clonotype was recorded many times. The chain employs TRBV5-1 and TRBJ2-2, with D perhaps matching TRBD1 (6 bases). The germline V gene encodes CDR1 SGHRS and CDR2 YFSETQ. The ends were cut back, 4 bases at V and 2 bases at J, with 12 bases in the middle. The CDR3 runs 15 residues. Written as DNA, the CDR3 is TGCGCCAGCAGCCTGACAGGAGCTAACACCGGGGAGCTGTTTTTT. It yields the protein CASSLTGANTGELFF.

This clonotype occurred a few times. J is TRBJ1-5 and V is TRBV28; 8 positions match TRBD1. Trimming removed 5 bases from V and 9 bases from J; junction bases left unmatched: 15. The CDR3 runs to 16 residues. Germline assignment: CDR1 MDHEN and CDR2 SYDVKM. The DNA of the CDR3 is TGTGCCAGCAGTCCGGACAGGGCGGGGGGATTTAGGCCCCAGCATTTT. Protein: CASSPDRAGGFRPQHF.

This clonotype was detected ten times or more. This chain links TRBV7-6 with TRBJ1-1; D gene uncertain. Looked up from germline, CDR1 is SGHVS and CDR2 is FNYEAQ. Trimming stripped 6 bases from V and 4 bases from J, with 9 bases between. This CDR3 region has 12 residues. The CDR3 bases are TGTGCCAGCAGAGGGAGAGGCACTGAAGCTTTCTTT. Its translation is CASRGRGTEAFF.

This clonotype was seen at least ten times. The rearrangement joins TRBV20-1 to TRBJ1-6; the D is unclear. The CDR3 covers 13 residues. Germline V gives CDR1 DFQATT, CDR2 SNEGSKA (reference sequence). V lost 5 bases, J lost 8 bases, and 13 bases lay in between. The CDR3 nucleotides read TGCAGTGCTCCCTTTGGGGAGCATTCACCCCTCCACTTT. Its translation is CSAPFGEHSPLHF.

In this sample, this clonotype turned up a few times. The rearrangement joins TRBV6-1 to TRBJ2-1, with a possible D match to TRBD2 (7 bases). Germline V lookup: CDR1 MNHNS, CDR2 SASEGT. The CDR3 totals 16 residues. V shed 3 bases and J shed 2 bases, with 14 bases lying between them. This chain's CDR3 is CASSEQKGGAYNEQFF. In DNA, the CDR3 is TGTGCCAGCAGTGAGCAGAAGGGGGGGGCCTACAATGAGCAGTTCTTC.